This TCR beta chain was identified in a study of cytomegalovirus exposure and HLA in healthy donors. Details on this clone: Its matching antigen is unknown.

Study results and caveats: The later analysis indicated that the majority of CMV-associated TCR beta chains appeared HLA-restricted.

Use of 60 Vbeta and 13 Jbeta primers characterized the PCR. Using immunoSEQ multiplex PCR, the repertoire was profiled, and TCRdb retains in-frame clones only, with some absent. This sample has around 150,000 clones, with around 85% found just once. Sample: PBMCs. This receptor was identified in a man aged 35-49 years in good health and CMV-seronegative.

The CDR3 is CASNHPRDSGPTQYF. The CDR3 DNA reads TGTGCCAGCAACCACCCCCGGGACAGTGGTCCGACCCAGTACTTC. The V and J genes are TRBV7-9 and TRBJ2-5; 7 bases are a match to TRBD1. The ends lost 7 bases at V and 7 bases at J; junction bases unmatched: 15. This CDR3 is 15 amino acids long. Germline lookup yields CDR1 SEHNR and CDR2 FQNEAQ (reference sequence). The variable domain in full, with the rest retrieved from reference TRBV7-9 and TRBJ2-5, is DTGVSQNPRHKITKRGQNVTFRCDPISEHNRLYWYRQTLGQGPEFLTYFQNEAQLEKSRLLSDRFSAERPKGSFSTLEIQRTEQGDSAMYLCASNHPRDSGPTQYFGPGTRLLVL.